This T cell receptor beta chain was recovered during a study of blood T cell repertoires in COVID-19. Overall study: Acute-phase and convalescent COVID-19 samples originated in the United States, Italy and Spain.

From germline, CDR1 is MNHEY and CDR2 SMNVEV (reference sequence). The CDR3 spans 15 residues. Trimming removed 3 bases from V and 5 bases from J; junction bases left unmatched: 7. Authors' processing steps: Estimation of nucleated cell counts relied on the amplification of reference gene primers. Clones were read by immunoSEQ multiplex PCR, and TCRdb kept only the in-frame ones, dropping some. Clone size and V and J calls were adopted from that table, with D and trimming inferred from the DNA. The profile shows about 470,000 clones, 87% of them singletons. The sample was PBMCs or T cells enriched from blood (not recorded which). The chain joins TRBV27 to TRBJ2-7, with 10 positions matching TRBD1. This TCR came from a woman between 18 and 29 years old who had recovered from COVID-19. CDR3: CASSFLRDRGHEQYF. The CDR3 region has the DNA TGTGCCAGCAGTTTCCTCCGGGACAGGGGCCACGAGCAGTACTTC.